This TCR beta chain was profiled in a study of T cells in Graves' hyperthyroidism and ophthalmopathy. Authors of the study amplified TCR beta CDR3 regions from RNA transcripts. The HTBI primer set served for first-round RT-PCR of the TCR CDR3. TCRdb passed the multiplex PCR reads through MiXCR, listing each CDR3 protein once. There are roughly 290,000 distinct CDR3 sequences in the sample; about 17% occur only once, and roughly 53% lies in the top ten. CDR3 length: 13 residues. The V and J ends lost 5 bases and 3 bases, in that order; junction bases with no gene match: 0. In germline, CDR1 is MDHEN, CDR2 SYDVKM. Uncontrolled infection, other autoimmune disease, pregnancy or lactation barred patients from enrollment. This clonotype was counted ten times or more. The antigen is unknown. General study findings and limits: For ophthalmopathy, model prediction preceded onset by a median 6.5 months. Most thyroid clonotypes that were expanded above 0.001 also turned up in blood.

The clonotype comes from a woman aged 60-70 years with Graves' ophthalmopathy. The rearrangement joins TRBV28 to TRBJ1-2; the match to TRBD1 covers 10 bases. The sample taken for sequencing was blood. DNA of the CDR3: TGTGCCAGCAGTGGACAGGGGGACTATGGCTACACCTTC. Its translation is CASSGQGDYGYTF.